This TCR beta chain was obtained from a study of blood T cells in healthy people across ages. Study-wide points: The donors' CMV status was not determined, possibly confounding changes in expanded clonotypes.

Donor samples were obtained from healthy Caucasian individuals from Russia, aged 6 to 90. Each donor gave around 9.3 milliliters of peripheral blood. Alongside a J-beta primer mix, a sample-barcoded 5' primer served in a second PCR lasting about 7 to 12 cycles. With 12 random nucleotides, a template-switch adaptor tagged each individual cDNA molecule. TCRdb processed the 5' RACE reads anew with MiXCR; each CDR3 protein has one entry. Of 1.5 million to 2 million distinct CDR3 sequences in the sample, roughly 27% were seen once. Ten or more counts support this clonotype. Its antigen is currently unknown. This TCR was recovered from a woman aged 25 to 39 in good health. Sequenced material: blood.

CDR3 in amino acids: CASGPIYEQYF. As DNA, the CDR3 is TGTGCCAGCGGTCCAATCTACGAGCAGTACTTC. The chain carries TRBV7-6 and TRBJ2-7, with D unresolved. The germline CDR1 and CDR2 sequences are SGHVS and FNYEAQ. The CDR3 loop spans 11 amino acids. Trimming stripped 8 bases from V and 3 bases from J, with 8 bases between.